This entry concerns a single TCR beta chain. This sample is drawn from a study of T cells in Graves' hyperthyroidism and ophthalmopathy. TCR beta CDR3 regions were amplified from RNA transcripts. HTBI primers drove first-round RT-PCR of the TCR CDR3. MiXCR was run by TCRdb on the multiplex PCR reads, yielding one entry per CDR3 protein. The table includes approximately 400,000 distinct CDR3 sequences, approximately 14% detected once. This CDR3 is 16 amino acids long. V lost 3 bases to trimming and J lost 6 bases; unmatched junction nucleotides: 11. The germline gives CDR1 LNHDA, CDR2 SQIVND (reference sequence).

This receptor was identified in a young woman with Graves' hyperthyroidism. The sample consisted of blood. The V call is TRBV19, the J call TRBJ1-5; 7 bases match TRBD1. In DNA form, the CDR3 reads TGTGCCAGTAGTATCCGGGGGCAGGGGGGTGTTCAGCCCCAGCATTTT. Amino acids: CASSIRGQGGVQPQHF.